The clone carrying this T cell receptor beta chain was seen only a few times. These data belong to a study of T cells after yellow fever vaccination. Study at large: Low-cell-number fractions underwent preparation using SMART-Seq v4 Ultra Low Input.

This CDR3 has 13 residues. Trimming removed 3 bases from V and 6 bases from J, with 9 bases in between. The germline V gene has CDR1 KGHDR and CDR2 SFDVKD. MiXCR was run by TCRdb on the 5' RACE reads, yielding one entry per CDR3 protein. The sample has some 350,000 distinct CDR3 sequences, approximately 10% seen once; the top ten hold roughly 18%. This sequence originates from a man younger than 35 who received the YFV17D yellow fever vaccine. This material consisted of PBMCs, taken on the day of the first yellow fever vaccination. The genes are TRBV24-1 and TRBJ2-3; D is uncertain. The CDR3 bases are TGTGCCACCAGTGATCCCCCCTTGGATACGCAGTATTTT. The encoded protein is CATSDPPLDTQYF.